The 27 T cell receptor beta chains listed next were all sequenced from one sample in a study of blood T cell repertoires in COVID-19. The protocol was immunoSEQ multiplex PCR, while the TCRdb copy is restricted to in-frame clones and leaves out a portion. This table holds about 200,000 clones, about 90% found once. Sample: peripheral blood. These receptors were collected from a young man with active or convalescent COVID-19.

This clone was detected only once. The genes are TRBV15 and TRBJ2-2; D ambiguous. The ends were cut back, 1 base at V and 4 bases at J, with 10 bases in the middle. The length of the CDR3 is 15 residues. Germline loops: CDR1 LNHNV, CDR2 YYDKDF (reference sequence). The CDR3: CATSRGSLATGELFF. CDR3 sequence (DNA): TGTGCCACCAGCAGAGGATCACTTGCCACCGGGGAGCTGTTTTTT.

The CDR3 DNA follows: TGTGCCACCAGAGCGGGGTACACCGGGGAGCTGTTTTTT. It encodes CATRAGYTGELFF. The gene calls are TRBV6-4 and TRBJ2-2, with 7 bases aligning to TRBD2. V gave up 10 bases and J gave up 3 bases; unmatched junction bases: 5. The V gene's germline CDR1 is MRHNA and CDR2 SNTAGT. This CDR3 region has 13 residues.

The CDR3 DNA reads as TGCGCCAGCAGCTTGGAGGGACAGCCAAATCAGCCCCAGCATTTT. Translated: CASSLEGQPNQPQHF. This sequence joins TRBV5-1 and TRBJ1-5, with 7 bases that match TRBD1. CDR3 size: 15 residues. Germline V CDR1 and CDR2: SGHRS, YFSETQ. The V and J ends lost 0 bases and 4 bases, in that order; junction bases with no gene match: 4. Together with reference TRBV5-1 and TRBJ1-5, the CDR3 gives the full variable domain: KAGVTQTPRYLIKTRGQQVTLSCSPISGHRSVSWYQQTPGQGLQFLFEYFSETQRNKGNFPGRFSGRQFSNSRSEMNVSTLELGDSALYLCASSLEGQPNQPQHFGDGTRLSIL.

This chain's CDR3 is CASSVGGGAGTDTQYF. The CDR3 nucleotides read TGTGCCAGCAGCGTAGGAGGAGGGGCGGGCACAGATACGCAGTATTTT. This sequence joins TRBV9 and TRBJ2-3; D perhaps matches TRBD2 (6 bases). This CDR3 has 16 amino acids. Germline V gene lookup returns CDR1 SGDLS and CDR2 YYNGEE. V lost 0 bases to trimming and J lost 1 base, with 12 bases between them. Variable domain in full (rest from reference TRBV9 and TRBJ2-3): DSGVTQTPKHLITATGQRVTLRCSPRSGDLSVYWYQQSLDQGLQFLIQYYNGEERAKGNILERFSAQQFPDLHSELNLSSLELGDSALYFCASSVGGGAGTDTQYFGPGTRLTVL.

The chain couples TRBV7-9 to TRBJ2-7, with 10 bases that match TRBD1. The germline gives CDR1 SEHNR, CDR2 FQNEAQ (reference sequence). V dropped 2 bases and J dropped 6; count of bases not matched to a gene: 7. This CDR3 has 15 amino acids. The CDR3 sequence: CASSLQTGGFGEQYF. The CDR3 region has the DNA TGTGCCAGCAGCTTACAGACAGGGGGCTTTGGCGAGCAGTACTTC. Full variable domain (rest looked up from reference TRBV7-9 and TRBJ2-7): DTGVSQNPRHKITKRGQNVTFRCDPISEHNRLYWYRQTLGQGPEFLTYFQNEAQLEKSRLLSDRFSAERPKGSFSTLEIQRTEQGDSAMYLCASSLQTGGFGEQYFGPGTRLTVT.

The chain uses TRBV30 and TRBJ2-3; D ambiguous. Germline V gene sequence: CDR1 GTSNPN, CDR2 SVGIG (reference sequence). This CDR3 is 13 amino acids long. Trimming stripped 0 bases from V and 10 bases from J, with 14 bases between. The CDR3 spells CAWSVPGRSAQYF. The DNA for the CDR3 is TGTGCCTGGAGTGTACCTGGCAGGTCTGCGCAGTATTTT.

The CDR3 protein is CASSLGGTPETQYF. CDR3 DNA sequence: TGCGCCAGCAGCTTGGGGGGGACTCCAGAGACCCAGTACTTC. The chain combines TRBV5-1 with TRBJ2-5; perhaps TRBD2 as D (6 bases). This CDR3 has 14 residues. Germline V gene lookup returns CDR1 SGHRS and CDR2 YFSETQ. Trimming took off 0 bases at V and 4 bases at J, with 10 bases between the two ends.

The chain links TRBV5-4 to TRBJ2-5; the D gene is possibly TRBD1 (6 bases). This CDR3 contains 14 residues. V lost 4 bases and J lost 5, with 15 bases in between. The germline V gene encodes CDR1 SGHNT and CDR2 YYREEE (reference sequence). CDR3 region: CASSEQGTEETQYF. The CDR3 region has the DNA TGTGCCAGCAGCGAACAGGGCACGGAGGAGACCCAGTACTTC. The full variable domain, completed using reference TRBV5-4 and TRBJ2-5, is ETGVTQSPTHLIKTRGQQVTLRCSSQSGHNTVSWYQQALGQGPQFIFQYYREEENGRGNFPPRFSGLQFPNYSSELNVNALELDDSALYLCASSEQGTEETQYFGPGTRLLVL.

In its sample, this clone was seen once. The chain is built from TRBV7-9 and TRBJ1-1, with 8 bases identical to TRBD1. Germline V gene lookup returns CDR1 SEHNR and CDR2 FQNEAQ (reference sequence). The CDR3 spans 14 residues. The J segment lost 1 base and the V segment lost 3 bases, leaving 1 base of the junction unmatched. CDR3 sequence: CASSLTGANTEAFF. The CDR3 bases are TGTGCCAGCAGCTTGACAGGGGCGAACACTGAAGCTTTCTTT.

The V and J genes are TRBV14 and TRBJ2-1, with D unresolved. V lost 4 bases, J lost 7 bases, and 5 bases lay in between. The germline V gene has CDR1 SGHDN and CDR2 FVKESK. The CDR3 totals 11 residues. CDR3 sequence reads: CASSRANEQFF. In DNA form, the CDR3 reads TGTGCCAGCAGCCGCGCAAATGAGCAGTTCTTC. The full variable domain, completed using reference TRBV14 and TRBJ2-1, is EAGVTQFPSHSVIEKGQTVTLRCDPISGHDNLYWYRRVMGKEIKFLLHFVKESKQDESGMPNNRFLAERTGGTYSTLKVQPAELEDSGVYFCASSRANEQFFGPGTRLTVL.

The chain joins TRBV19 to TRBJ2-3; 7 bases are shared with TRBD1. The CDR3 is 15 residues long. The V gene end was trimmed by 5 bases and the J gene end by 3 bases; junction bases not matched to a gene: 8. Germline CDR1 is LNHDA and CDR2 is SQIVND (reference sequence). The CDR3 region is CASSLGQEITDTQYF. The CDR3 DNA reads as TGTGCCAGTAGTCTCGGACAGGAGATAACAGATACGCAGTATTTT.

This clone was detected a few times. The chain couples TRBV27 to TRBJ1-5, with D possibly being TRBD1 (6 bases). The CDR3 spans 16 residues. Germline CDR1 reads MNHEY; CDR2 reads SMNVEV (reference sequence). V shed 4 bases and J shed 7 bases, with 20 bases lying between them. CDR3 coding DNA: TGTGCCAGCAGTTCATACAGGGAAGCTGGGATACAGCCCCAGCATTTT. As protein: CASSSYREAGIQPQHF.

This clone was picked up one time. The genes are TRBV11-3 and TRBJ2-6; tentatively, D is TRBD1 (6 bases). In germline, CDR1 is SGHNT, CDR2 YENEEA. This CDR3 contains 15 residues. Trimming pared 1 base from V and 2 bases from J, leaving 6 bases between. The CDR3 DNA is TGTGCCAGCAGCTTAGCAGGGGCTGGGGCCAACGTCCTGACTTTC. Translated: CASSLAGAGANVLTF.

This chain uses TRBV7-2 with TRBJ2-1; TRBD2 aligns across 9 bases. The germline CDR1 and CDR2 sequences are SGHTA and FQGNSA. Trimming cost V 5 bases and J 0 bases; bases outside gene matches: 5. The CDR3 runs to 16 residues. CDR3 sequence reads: CASSPDSGSSYNEQFF. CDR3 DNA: TGTGCCAGCAGCCCAGATAGCGGGAGCTCCTACAATGAGCAGTTCTTC.

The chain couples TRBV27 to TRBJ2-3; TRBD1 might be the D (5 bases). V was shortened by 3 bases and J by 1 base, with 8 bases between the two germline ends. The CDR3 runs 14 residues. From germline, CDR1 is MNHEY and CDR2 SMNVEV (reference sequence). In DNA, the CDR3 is TGTGCCAGCAGTTTTCAGGGTCGCACAGATACGCAGTATTTT. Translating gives CASSFQGRTDTQYF.

CDR3 region: CGATSSVTYEQYF. The CDR3 coding sequence is TGTGGCGCGACTAGTTCGGTCACCTACGAGCAGTACTTC. This chain uses TRBV6-5 with TRBJ2-7, with D possibly matching TRBD2 (6 bases). The germline V gene has CDR1 MNHEY and CDR2 SVGAGI. The CDR3 spans 13 residues.

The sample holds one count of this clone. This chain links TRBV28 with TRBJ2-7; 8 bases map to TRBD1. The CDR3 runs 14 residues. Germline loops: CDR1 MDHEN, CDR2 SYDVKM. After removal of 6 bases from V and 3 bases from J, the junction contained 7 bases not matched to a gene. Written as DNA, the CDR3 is TGTGCCAGCAGGACAAGGACAGGGTACTACGAGCAGTACTTC. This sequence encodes CASRTRTGYYEQYF.

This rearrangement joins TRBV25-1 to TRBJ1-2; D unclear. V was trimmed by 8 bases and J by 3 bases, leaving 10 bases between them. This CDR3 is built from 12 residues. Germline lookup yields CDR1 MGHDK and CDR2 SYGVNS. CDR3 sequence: CASRGGDYGYTF. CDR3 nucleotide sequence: TGTGCCAGCCGCGGCGGAGACTATGGCTACACCTTC.

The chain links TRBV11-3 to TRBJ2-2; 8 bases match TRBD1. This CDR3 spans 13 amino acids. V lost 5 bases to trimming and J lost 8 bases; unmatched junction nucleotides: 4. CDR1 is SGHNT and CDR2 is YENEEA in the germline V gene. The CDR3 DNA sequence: TGTGCCAGCAGCCCAGGGGGCTCGGGGGAGCTGTTTTTT. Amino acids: CASSPGGSGELFF.

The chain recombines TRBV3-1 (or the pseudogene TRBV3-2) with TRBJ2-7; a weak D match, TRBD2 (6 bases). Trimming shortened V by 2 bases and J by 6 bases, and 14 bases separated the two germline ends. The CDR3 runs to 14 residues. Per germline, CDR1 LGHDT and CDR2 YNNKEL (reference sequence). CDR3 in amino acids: CASSQRELFSEQYF. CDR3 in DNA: TGTGCCAGCAGCCAACGGGAGTTATTTTCCGAGCAGTACTTC.

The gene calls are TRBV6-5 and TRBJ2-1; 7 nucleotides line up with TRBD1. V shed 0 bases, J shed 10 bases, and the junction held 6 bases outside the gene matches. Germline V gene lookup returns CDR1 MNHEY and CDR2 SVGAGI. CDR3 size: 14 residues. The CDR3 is CASSYSIEGGEQFF. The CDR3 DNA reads TGTGCCAGCAGTTACTCGATCGAAGGGGGCGAGCAGTTCTTC.

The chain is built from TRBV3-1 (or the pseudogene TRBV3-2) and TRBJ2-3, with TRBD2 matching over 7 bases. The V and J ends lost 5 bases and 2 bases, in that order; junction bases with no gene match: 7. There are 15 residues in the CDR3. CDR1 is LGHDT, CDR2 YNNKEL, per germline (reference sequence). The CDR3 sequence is CASSNLGLVTDTQYF. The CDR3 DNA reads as TGTGCCAGCAGCAATCTTGGACTAGTCACAGATACGCAGTATTTT.

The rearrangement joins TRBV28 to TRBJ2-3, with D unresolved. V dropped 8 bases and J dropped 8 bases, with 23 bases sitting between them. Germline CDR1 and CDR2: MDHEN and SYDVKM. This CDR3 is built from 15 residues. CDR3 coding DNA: TGTGCCAGCCGATGGAGAGGTCATTGTTTTTGTACGCAGTATTTT. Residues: CASRWRGHCFCTQYF.

For the CDR3, the DNA is TGTGCCAGCAGCCCCGGACAGGAACATAACTATGGCTACACCTTC. Its translation is CASSPGQEHNYGYTF. The J gene is TRBJ1-2, the V gene TRBV7-9; 7 nucleotides align to TRBD1. V lost 5 bases and J lost 1; bases outside the gene matches: 7. The germline V gene has CDR1 SEHNR and CDR2 FQNEAQ (reference sequence). The CDR3 length is 15 residues.

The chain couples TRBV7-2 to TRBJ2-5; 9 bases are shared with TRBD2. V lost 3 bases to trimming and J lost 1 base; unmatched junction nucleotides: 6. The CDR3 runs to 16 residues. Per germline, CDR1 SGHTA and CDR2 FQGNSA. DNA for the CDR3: TGTGCCAGCAGCTTGCGGCTAGCGGGGTTCCAAGAGACCCAGTACTTC. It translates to CASSLRLAGFQETQYF.

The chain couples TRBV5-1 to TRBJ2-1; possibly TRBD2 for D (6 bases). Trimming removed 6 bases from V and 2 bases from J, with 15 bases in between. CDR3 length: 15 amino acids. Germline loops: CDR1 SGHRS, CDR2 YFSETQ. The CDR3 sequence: CASTTSGPTYNEQFF. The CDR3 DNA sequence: TGCGCCAGCACCACCAGCGGGCCCACCTACAATGAGCAGTTCTTC.

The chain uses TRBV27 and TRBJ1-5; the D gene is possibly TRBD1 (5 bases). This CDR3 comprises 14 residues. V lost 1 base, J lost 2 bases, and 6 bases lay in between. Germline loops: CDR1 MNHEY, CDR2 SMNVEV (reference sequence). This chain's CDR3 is CASSLFRGNQPQHF. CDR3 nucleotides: TGTGCCAGCAGTTTATTCAGGGGCAATCAGCCCCAGCATTTT.